The 9 T cell receptor beta chains reported below all come from one sample, sequenced in a study of shared clonotypes between healthy human individuals. Clones were sequenced by immunoSEQ multiplex PCR, and TCRdb holds only the in-frame ones, with some missing. The data contain around 1.6 million clones, 98% of them singletons. Sequenced sample: naive CD4+ T cells sorted from blood. Subset specified: CD45RA+ positively selected. These receptors were obtained from a man younger than 40 in good health.

The V and J genes are TRBV5-1 and TRBJ2-1, with D maybe TRBD2 (5 bases). Between the trimmed V and J ends, which lost 4 bases and 7 bases, there was a span of 15 bases. Germline-derived CDR1 and CDR2 are SGHRS and YFSETQ. The CDR3 loop spans 14 amino acids. The CDR3: CASSLARLSNEQFF. CDR3 bases: TGCGCCAGCAGCCTAGCACGCCTTTCTAATGAGCAGTTCTTC.

This clone was detected only once. This rearrangement joins TRBV30 to TRBJ2-1; 14 bases match TRBD2. CDR1 GTSNPN and CDR2 SVGIG come from the germline V gene (reference sequence). The J segment lost 2 bases and the V segment lost 8 bases, leaving 8 bases of the junction unmatched. The CDR3 extends over 16 amino acids. Here the CDR3 DNA reads TGTGCCCGACAGACTAGCGGGAGGGAACCCTACAATGAGCAGTTCTTC. Translated, it gives CARQTSGREPYNEQFF.

The chain carries TRBV5-1 and TRBJ1-1; 10 bases map to TRBD1. Per the germline V gene, CDR1 is SGHRS and CDR2 is YFSETQ. CDR3 length: 14 amino acids. V was clipped by 1 base and J by 6 bases; unmatched bases: 3. The CDR3 sequence is CASSLQTGGSEAFF. The DNA for the CDR3 is TGCGCCAGCAGCTTGCAGACAGGGGGCTCTGAAGCTTTCTTT. Drawing the rest from reference TRBV5-1 and TRBJ1-1, the complete variable domain is KAGVTQTPRYLIKTRGQQVTLSCSPISGHRSVSWYQQTPGQGLQFLFEYFSETQRNKGNFPGRFSGRQFSNSRSEMNVSTLELGDSALYLCASSLQTGGSEAFFGQGTRLTVV.

Concerning this clone itself: The same CDR3 is also encoded by other DNA sequences in this sample. The rearrangement joins TRBV7-6 to TRBJ2-3; no clear D. Germline V gives CDR1 SGHVS, CDR2 FNYEAQ. This CDR3 contains 12 residues. V lost 3 bases and J lost 0, with 1 base in between. CDR3 nucleotide sequence: TGTGCCAGCAGCTTCAGCACAGATACGCAGTATTTT. It encodes CASSFSTDTQYF. The full variable domain, with the rest looked up from reference TRBV7-6 and TRBJ2-3, is GAGVSQSPRYKVTKRGQDVALRCDPISGHVSLYWYRQALGQGPEFLTYFNYEAQQDKSGLPNDRFSAERPEGSISTLTIQRTEQRDSAMYRCASSFSTDTQYFGPGTRLTVL.

V and J are TRBV5-5 and TRBJ2-5; D may correspond to TRBD1 or TRBD2 (5 bases each). CDR3 length: 15 residues. V was clipped by 0 bases and J by 6 bases, with 15 bases between them. Per the germline V gene, CDR1 is SGHKS and CDR2 is YYEKEE (reference sequence). Written as DNA, the CDR3 is TGTGCCAGCAGCTTGGACCCCGGGACCGCCAAGACCCAGTACTTC. Translating gives CASSLDPGTAKTQYF.

The CDR3 bases are TGTGCCAGCAGGGTGAAGGGCTCCGTAGTGTCTAGCGGGATTCCACCGGAAGATACGCAGTATTTT. This codes for CASRVKGSVVSSGIPPEDTQYF. The rearrangement uses TRBV2 and TRBJ2-3, with 9 positions matching TRBD2. This CDR3 contains 22 residues. The germline gives CDR1 SNHLY, CDR2 FYNNEI. V lost 6 bases to trimming and J lost 5 bases; unmatched junction nucleotides: 30.

To note about this clone: Other nucleotide sequences from this sample produce the same CDR3. The rearrangement uses TRBV29-1 and TRBJ2-5; D is unresolved. Germline CDR1 is SQVTM and CDR2 is ANQGSEA. With 4 bases removed from V and 2 bases from J, the gap between germline ends came to 5 bases. The CDR3 sequence is 11 residues long. CDR3 amino acids: CSVVGQETQYF. The CDR3 coding sequence is TGCAGCGTTGTAGGGCAAGAGACCCAGTACTTC.

CDR3 sequence: CASSLEGLTGDTQYF. CDR3 nucleotides: TGTGCCAGCAGCTTAGAAGGACTAACAGGGGATACGCAGTATTTT. The genes are TRBV7-3 and TRBJ2-3; the D call may be TRBD1 or TRBD2 (6 bases each). Trimming stripped 2 bases from V and 6 bases from J, with 15 bases between. CDR3 length: 15 residues. From germline, CDR1 is SGHTA and CDR2 FQGTGA.

The chain combines TRBV4-1 with TRBJ1-3; tentatively, D is TRBD1 (6 bases). Trimming took off 0 bases at V and 7 bases at J, with 13 bases between the two ends. The CDR3 is 15 amino acids. Germline-derived CDR1 and CDR2 are MGHRA and YSYEKL. The CDR3 region is CASSQDQRGGNTIYF. CDR3 in DNA: TGCGCCAGCAGCCAAGATCAGAGGGGGGGTAACACCATATATTTT.